This TCR beta chain emerged from a study of regulatory T cells in long-lasting Graves disease. Noted time point: newly diagnosed GD, antithyroid drugs for less than 3 months. The TCR library was made from RNA extracted from PBMCs. Building of the TCR beta libraries involved iRepertoire HTBI primers and Arm-PCR of CDR3 regions. One entry per CDR3 protein results from TCRdb running MiXCR on the multiplex PCR reads. This table holds 350,000 to 550,000 distinct CDR3 sequences, roughly 15% found once. Per germline, CDR1 WNHNN and CDR2 SYGVQD (reference sequence). The CDR3 loop spans 14 amino acids. V gave up 2 bases and J gave up 4 bases, with 11 bases separating them. These same records also appear under a second study, on T cells in Graves' hyperthyroidism and ophthalmopathy. That report notes: Thyroid ultrasound and orbital computed tomography, with clinical symptoms and serum thyroxine and TRAb, informed diagnoses. HTBI primers were used for first-round RT-PCR of the TCR CDR3.

V is TRBV10-1 and J is TRBJ2-5; no clear D. The material sequenced was peripheral blood mononuclear cells (PBMCs), taken at new diagnosis, from a patient treated with antithyroid drugs. The sequence derives from a woman in her late teens or twenties with Graves disease. This CDR3 reads CASSEARGSETQYF. Written as DNA, the CDR3 is TGCGCCAGCAGTGAGGCCCGAGGCTCAGAGACCCAGTACTTC.